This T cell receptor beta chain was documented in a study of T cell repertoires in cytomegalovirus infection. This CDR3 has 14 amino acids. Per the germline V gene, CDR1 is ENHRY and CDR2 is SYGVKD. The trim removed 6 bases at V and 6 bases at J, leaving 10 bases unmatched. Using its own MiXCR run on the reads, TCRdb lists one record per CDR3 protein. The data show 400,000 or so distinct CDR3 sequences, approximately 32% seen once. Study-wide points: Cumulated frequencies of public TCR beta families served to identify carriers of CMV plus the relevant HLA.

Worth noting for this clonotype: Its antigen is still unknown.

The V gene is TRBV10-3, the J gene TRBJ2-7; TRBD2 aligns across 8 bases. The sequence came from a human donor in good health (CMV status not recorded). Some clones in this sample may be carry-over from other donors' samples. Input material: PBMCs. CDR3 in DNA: TGTGCCATCAGGGGAGCGGGGGAACCGGTCGAGCAGTACTTC. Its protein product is CAIRGAGEPVEQYF.